The 30 T cell receptor beta chains below were found in one sample sequenced in a study of shared clonotypes between healthy human individuals. As defined, naive CD8 cells were CD45RO-negative and positively selected for CCR7, with terminally differentiated effector memory CD45RA+ cells excluded. Clones were sequenced by immunoSEQ multiplex PCR, and TCRdb holds only the in-frame ones, with some missing. The repertoire holds some 1,900,000 clones, with about 95% as singletons. The material sequenced was naive CD8+ T cells sorted from blood. Receptor source: a man aged 18 to 29 in good health.

Notes on this clone: The identical CDR3 is also encoded by other nucleotide sequences in the sample. The V gene is TRBV5-6, the J gene TRBJ2-7, with D hard to call. The CDR3 runs to 13 residues. CDR1 and CDR2 (germline): SGHDT, YYEEEE. Deletions cut 0 bases from V and 4 bases from J, with 8 bases between. In DNA form, the CDR3 reads TGTGCCAGCAGCTTGGGTGCCGGGTACGAGCAGTACTTC. Translating it yields CASSLGAGYEQYF.

The J gene is TRBJ2-2, the V gene TRBV7-3; D unresolved. This CDR3 is 14 amino acids long. Germline V gene data show CDR1 as SGHTA and CDR2 as FQGTGA. Trimming stripped 2 bases from V and 2 bases from J, with 6 bases between. CDR3 bases: TGTGCCAGCAGCTTATGGGGAAACACCGGGGAGCTGTTTTTT. Translating gives CASSLWGNTGELFF.

A note on this clone: The sample holds other DNA sequences that translate to the same CDR3. J is TRBJ2-7 and V is TRBV6-5; 11 bases agree with TRBD2. The V and J ends lost 5 bases and 2 bases, in that order; junction bases with no gene match: 2. Germline CDR1 and CDR2: MNHEY and SVGAGI. The CDR3 consists of 14 residues. The CDR3 bases are TGTGCCAGCAGTCTAGCGGGAGGCCCCTACGAGCAGTACTTC. Protein: CASSLAGGPYEQYF.

This clone has just one count. V and J are TRBV4-1 and TRBJ2-7; D is undetermined. Trimming cost V 0 bases and J 4 bases, with 13 bases left between them. The germline gives CDR1 MGHRA, CDR2 YSYEKL. The CDR3 is 15 residues long. CDR3 in DNA: TGCGCCAGCAGCCAAGAGTACTATCTGCCATACGAGCAGTACTTC. As protein: CASSQEYYLPYEQYF.

This chain uses TRBV7-3 with TRBJ2-2; 10 bases map to TRBD2. Per the germline V gene, CDR1 is SGHTA and CDR2 is FQGTGA. V shed 7 bases, J shed 2 bases, and the junction held 4 bases outside the gene matches. The CDR3 spans 15 residues. The CDR3 is CASTELAGNTGELFF. The CDR3 DNA is TGTGCCAGCACAGAACTAGCGGGAAACACCGGGGAGCTGTTTTTT.

The V call is TRBV6-5, the J call TRBJ2-3; TRBD1 might be the D (6 bases). This CDR3 has 14 residues. In germline, CDR1 is MNHEY, CDR2 SVGAGI. V lost 11 bases and J 0 bases, leaving 15 bases between the germline ends. CDR3 DNA: TGTGCCTACTGGGGGCTTCTAAGCACAGATACGCAGTATTTT. Its translation: CAYWGLLSTDTQYF.

Details on this clone: Other DNA sequences in this sample translate to the same CDR3. The chain is built from TRBV9 and TRBJ2-7; tentatively, D is TRBD2 (5 bases). V shed 5 bases and J shed 3 bases, with 15 bases lying between them. There are 14 residues in the CDR3. CDR1 is SGDLS, CDR2 YYNGEE, per germline. Here the CDR3 reads CASSVGGSNYEQYF. The CDR3 DNA sequence: TGTGCCAGCAGTGTTGGAGGCAGTAACTACGAGCAGTACTTC.

This chain joins TRBV28 and TRBJ1-2; possibly TRBD1 for D (5 bases). Trimming took off 3 bases at V and 8 bases at J, with 19 bases between the two ends. The CDR3 sequence is 15 residues long. Looked up from germline, CDR1 is MDHEN and CDR2 is SYDVKM. The chain's CDR3 is CASSFPLGTAWGYTF. The CDR3 DNA is TGTGCCAGCAGTTTTCCCCTCGGGACGGCTTGGGGCTACACCTTC.

This rearrangement joins TRBV30 to TRBJ2-7; D is uncertain. The CDR3 spans 13 residues. Germline V lookup: CDR1 GTSNPN, CDR2 SVGIG (reference sequence). V was cut by 8 bases and J by 0 bases, with 14 bases left in between. The CDR3 DNA follows: TGTGCCGTTTCGAAAGGCGGCTCCTACGAGCAGTACTTC. Translating it yields CAVSKGGSYEQYF.

This clone is a singleton in its sample. V and J are TRBV27 and TRBJ1-5, with a weak D call TRBD1 (5 bases). There are 14 residues in the CDR3. V lost 3 bases and J 5 bases, leaving 11 bases between the germline ends. Looked up from germline, CDR1 is MNHEY and CDR2 is SMNVEV (reference sequence). The CDR3 sequence is CASSFIQADQPQHF. The DNA of the CDR3 is TGTGCCAGCAGTTTTATACAGGCCGATCAGCCCCAGCATTTT.

This clone was recorded once. For the CDR3, the DNA is TGCGCCAGCAGCTTGATAGTAGCGGGAGGTCGCGATGAGCAGTTCTTC. It translates to CASSLIVAGGRDEQFF. This chain joins TRBV5-1 and TRBJ2-1; 10 positions agree with TRBD2. The CDR3 runs 16 residues. The V segment lost 1 base and the J segment 8 bases; nucleotides outside the gene matches: 9. CDR1 SGHRS and CDR2 YFSETQ come from the germline V gene.

The CDR3 loop reads CASSLAASGRTGELFF. CDR3 nucleotide sequence: TGTGCCAGCAGCTTAGCGGCGAGCGGGAGGACGGGGGAGCTGTTTTTT. The chain joins TRBV7-8 to TRBJ2-2, with 9 bases identical to TRBD2. The CDR3 runs to 16 residues. J lost 8 bases, V lost 0 bases, and 7 bases had no gene match. CDR1 is SGHVS and CDR2 is FQNEAQ in the germline V gene. Complete variable domain (other parts from reference TRBV7-8 and TRBJ2-2): GAGVSQSPRYKVAKRGQDVALRCDPISGHVSLFWYQQALGQGPEFLTYFQNEAQLDKSGLPSDRFFAERPEGSVSTLKIQRTQQEDSAVYLCASSLAASGRTGELFFGEGSRLTVL.

The CDR3 reads CASSAGTGGRDIQYF. The CDR3 region has the DNA TGTGCCAGCAGCGCCGGGACAGGGGGCCGGGACATTCAGTACTTC. The chain has TRBV11-2 and TRBJ2-4, with TRBD1 matching over 12 bases. This CDR3 is 15 amino acids long. Trimming removed 5 bases from V and 8 bases from J; junction bases left unmatched: 7. Germline CDR1 reads SGHAT; CDR2 reads FQNNGV.

This chain connects TRBV19 to TRBJ2-6; a possible D gene is TRBD2 (6 bases). Germline V lookup: CDR1 LNHDA, CDR2 SQIVND (reference sequence). V gave up 1 base and J gave up 2 bases, with 9 bases separating them. The CDR3 is 16 residues long. The CDR3 DNA sequence: TGTGCCAGTAGTATAGTTGCGGGGACTGGGGCCAACGTCCTGACTTTC. Protein product: CASSIVAGTGANVLTF.

The chain joins TRBV19 to TRBJ2-1; D is unresolved. Per the germline V gene, CDR1 is LNHDA and CDR2 is SQIVND (reference sequence). V lost 1 base to trimming and J lost 9 bases, with 10 bases between them. This CDR3 is built from 13 residues. CDR3 sequence: CASSIGSGGEQFF. The CDR3 DNA follows: TGTGCCAGTAGTATAGGGTCAGGCGGTGAGCAGTTCTTC.

The chain has TRBV4-3 and TRBJ2-7; the match to TRBD2 covers 8 bases. The CDR3 spans 15 residues. Germline CDR1 is LGHNA and CDR2 is YSLEER. V gave up 5 bases and J gave up 4 bases; unmatched junction bases: 10. The CDR3: CASSDEAGVPYEQYF. For the CDR3, the DNA is TGCGCCAGCAGCGACGAAGCGGGAGTTCCGTACGAGCAGTACTTC.

The rearrangement uses TRBV9 and TRBJ1-1, with a possible D match to TRBD1 (5 bases). The CDR3 is made up of 15 amino acids. V shed 5 bases and J shed 4 bases, with 18 bases lying between them. CDR1 SGDLS and CDR2 YYNGEE come from the germline V gene. The CDR3 here is CASSESGTEFTEAFF. The CDR3 coding sequence is TGTGCCAGCAGTGAATCCGGGACGGAATTCACTGAAGCTTTCTTT.

The V and J genes are TRBV28 and TRBJ1-3; D gene uncertain. Trimming took off 7 bases at V and 1 base at J, with 11 bases between the two ends. Germline lookup yields CDR1 MDHEN and CDR2 SYDVKM. The length of the CDR3 is 14 residues. The CDR3 spells CASKIANSGNTIYF. CDR3 nucleotide sequence: TGTGCCAGCAAGATAGCCAATTCTGGAAACACCATATATTTT.

Concerning this clone itself: The identical CDR3 is also encoded by other nucleotide sequences in the sample. The chain recombines TRBV5-6 with TRBJ2-7; no reliable D call. Germline assignment: CDR1 SGHDT and CDR2 YYEEEE. V dropped 0 bases and J dropped 3 bases, with 7 bases sitting between them. The CDR3 totals 13 residues. For the CDR3, the DNA is TGTGCCAGCAGCTTGGACGGAAACTACGAGCAGTACTTC. This translates into CASSLDGNYEQYF.

The chain's CDR3 is CASSPAQAGEQYF. In nucleotides, the CDR3 is TGTGCCAGCAGCCCTGCCCAGGCCGGCGAGCAGTACTTC. This sequence joins TRBV9 and TRBJ2-7; no clear D gene. The V and J ends lost 4 bases and 6 bases respectively, with 14 bases between them. The CDR3 length is 13 residues. The germline CDR1 and CDR2 sequences are SGDLS and YYNGEE.

The rearrangement links TRBV29-1 to TRBJ2-2; TRBD2 matches 11 bases. CDR3 size: 15 residues. The V gene end was trimmed by 4 bases and the J gene end by 1 base; junction bases not matched to a gene: 2. CDR1 is SQVTM and CDR2 is ANQGSEA in the germline V gene. The CDR3 DNA follows: TGCAGCGTTGTCGGGACTAGCGGGAACACCGGGGAGCTGTTTTTT. Translated, it gives CSVVGTSGNTGELFF.

About this clone: Other nucleotide sequences from this sample produce the same CDR3. The rearrangement links TRBV30 to TRBJ2-7; D unresolved. The CDR3 has 11 amino acids. Looked up from germline, CDR1 is GTSNPN and CDR2 is SVGIG (reference sequence). V lost 0 bases and J 4 bases, leaving 4 bases between the germline ends. The CDR3 nucleotides read TGTGCCTGGAGTGTCGGGTACGAGCAGTACTTC. Its translation is CAWSVGYEQYF.

The chain is built from TRBV5-6 and TRBJ1-2, with no clear D. Deletions cut 4 bases from V and 4 bases from J, with 11 bases between. This CDR3 is 13 amino acids long. Germline-derived CDR1 and CDR2 are SGHDT and YYEEEE. This chain's CDR3 is CASSDAGSYGYTF. CDR3 sequence (DNA): TGTGCCAGCAGCGATGCCGGGTCCTATGGCTACACCTTC. The variable domain in full, completed from reference TRBV5-6 and TRBJ1-2, reads DAGVTQSPTHLIKTRGQQVTLRCSPKSGHDTVSWYQQALGQGPQFIFQYYEEEERQRGNFPDRFSGHQFPNYSSELNVNALLLGDSALYLCASSDAGSYGYTFGSGTRLTVV.

V and J are TRBV28 and TRBJ2-7; D possibly corresponds to TRBD1 (5 bases). Trimming removed 3 bases at V and 1 base at J, with 10 bases between. The CDR3 covers 14 residues. The V gene's germline CDR1 is MDHEN and CDR2 SYDVKM. The CDR3 is CASSLRTSSYEQYF. The CDR3 DNA reads TGTGCCAGCAGTTTGCGGACAAGTTCCTACGAGCAGTACTTC.

The gene calls are TRBV10-3 and TRBJ2-3; tentatively, D is TRBD2 (5 bases). CDR3 length: 17 amino acids. In germline, CDR1 is ENHRY, CDR2 SYGVKD. With 4 bases removed from V and 2 bases from J, the gap between germline ends came to 19 bases. CDR3 nucleotide sequence: TGTGCCATCAGTGGAGGGCCCAGTCGCCTATACACAGATACGCAGTATTTT. Translating it yields CAISGGPSRLYTDTQYF.

The chain has TRBV4-1 and TRBJ2-3, with TRBD2 as a possible D gene (5 bases). Germline CDR1 reads MGHRA; CDR2 reads YSYEKL. V was trimmed by 4 bases and J by 0 bases, leaving 11 bases between them. CDR3 length equals 15 residues. In DNA, the CDR3 is TGCGCCAGCAGCCCGGCGGGCACCAGCACAGATACGCAGTATTTT. Amino acids: CASSPAGTSTDTQYF.

The CDR3 nucleotides are TGTGCCAGCAGCAAATGCCACCTAAACCTTACCATGAACACTGAAGCTTTCTTT. Its translation: CASSKCHLNLTMNTEAFF. The V call is TRBV21-1, the J call TRBJ1-1. TRBV21-1 represents a pseudogene. This CDR3 region has 18 residues.

The V and J genes are TRBV29-1 and TRBJ2-1; weak D call: TRBD2 (5 bases). The CDR3 runs 14 residues. V was pared by 3 bases and J by 4 bases, with 13 bases between. Germline V gene sequence: CDR1 SQVTM, CDR2 ANQGSEA. The CDR3 coding sequence is TGCAGCGTTGAGGGTGGACTCCTATACAATGAGCAGTTCTTC. Translating it yields CSVEGGLLYNEQFF.

The chain joins TRBV5-4 to TRBJ2-5; D is possibly TRBD2 (5 bases). Germline CDR1 reads SGHNT; CDR2 reads YYREEE (reference sequence). This CDR3 is built from 15 residues. V lost 3 bases to trimming and J lost 2 bases, with 14 bases between them. Written as DNA, the CDR3 is TGTGCCAGCAGCTCGGGAACCGGGGTACAAGAGACCCAGTACTTC. This gives the protein CASSSGTGVQETQYF.

The V and J genes are TRBV6-5 and TRBJ1-6, with 9 bases that match TRBD1. Germline CDR1 reads MNHEY; CDR2 reads SVGAGI. The CDR3 length is 14 residues. Trimming removed 6 bases from V and 10 bases from J; junction bases left unmatched: 7. The CDR3 region has the DNA TGTGCCAGCAGACCCGGGACAGGGCCCTCACCCCTCCACTTT. It yields the protein CASRPGTGPSPLHF.